This T cell receptor beta chain was obtained from a study of beta chain features in type 1 diabetes. Study-wide results and caveats: Shorter TCRB CDR3s, moderately but significantly so, marked every one of the four CD4+ subsets in Type 1 diabetes patients. In comparison with healthy donors, patients had naive, central memory and Treg TCRB repertoires that appeared more similar. PCR might preferentially amplify shorter templates, equally in patients and controls.

The CDR3 totals 13 residues. Germline assignment: CDR1 SGDLS and CDR2 YYNGEE. V was clipped by 0 bases and J by 7 bases, with 10 bases between them. Since all of the isolated RNA was reverse transcribed, expressed TCRB transcripts were what got sequenced. The study sequenced naive, central memory and regulatory T cell samples to an average of about 3.57 million reads. Profiled with immunoSEQ multiplex PCR; TCRdb holds only in-frame clones, not every one. The data show about 390,000 clones, with 8.5% to 10% seen just once and approximately 0.55% held by the top ten. Staining for CD45RO/CCR7/CD25/CD127/CD95/CD27 allowed sorting of CD4+ naive, central memory, regulatory and stem cell-like memory cells. A remark on this clone: As yet, its antigen is unknown.

Sequencing input: central memory CD4+ T cells from blood. The receptor was isolated from a man aged 25 to 40 with type 1 diabetes. The J gene is TRBJ2-5, the V gene TRBV9; D is possibly TRBD2 (7 bases). This chain's CDR3 is CASSVEGGATQYF. CDR3 coding DNA: TGTGCCAGCAGCGTAGAGGGGGGGGCGACCCAGTACTTC.